Given below is one TCR beta chain in context. Trimming left V 4 bases short and J 6 bases short, with 14 bases between. CDR3 length equals 14 residues. The germline V gene encodes CDR1 MNHNS and CDR2 SASEGT. TCRdb's table, derived via immunoSEQ multiplex PCR, lists solely in-frame clones and lacks some. The sample yields more than 6,000 clones, under 80% seen once. The record originates from a study of immune cell composition in non-small cell lung cancer. Normal lung was taken at the farthest possible site, at least 3 cm from tumour. This chain uses TRBV6-1 with TRBJ2-3; D perhaps matches TRBD1 (5 bases). The origin of this receptor is a human donor with non-small cell lung cancer. The sequenced material came from non-adjacent lung tissue. CDR3 protein: CASSGRWGSDTQYF. The CDR3 DNA follows: TGTGCCAGCAGTGGGAGATGGGGCTCCGATACGCAGTATTTT.